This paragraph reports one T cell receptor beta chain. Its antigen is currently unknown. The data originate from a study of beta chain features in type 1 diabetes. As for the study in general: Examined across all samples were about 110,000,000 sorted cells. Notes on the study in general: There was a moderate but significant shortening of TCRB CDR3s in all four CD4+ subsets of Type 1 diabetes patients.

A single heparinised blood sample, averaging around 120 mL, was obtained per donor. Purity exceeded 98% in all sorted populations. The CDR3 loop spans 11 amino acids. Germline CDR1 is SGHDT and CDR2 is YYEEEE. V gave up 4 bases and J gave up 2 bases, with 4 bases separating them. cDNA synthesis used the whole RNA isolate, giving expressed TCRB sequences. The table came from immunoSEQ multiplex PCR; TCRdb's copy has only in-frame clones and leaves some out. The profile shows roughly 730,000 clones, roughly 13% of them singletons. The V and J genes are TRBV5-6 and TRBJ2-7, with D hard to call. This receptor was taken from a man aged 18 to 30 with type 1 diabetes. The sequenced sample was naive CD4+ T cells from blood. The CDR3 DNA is TGTGCCAGCAGCCGGACCTACGAGCAGTACTTC. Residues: CASSRTYEQYF.